What follows are 11 T cell receptor beta chains derived from one specimen sequenced in a study of STAT3 mutations in large granular lymphocyte leukemia. Findings and caveats of the study: Every T-cell large granular lymphocyte leukemia patient had at least one immunodominant TCR beta clonotype.

These receptors lack a known antigen. Measured with immunoSEQ multiplex PCR; TCRdb has only the in-frame clones, and not every one. The sample consists of under 35,000 clones, roughly 86% of them appearing once. The sample taken for sequencing was peripheral blood mononuclear cells. These receptors were collected from a man in his fifties or sixties with T-cell large granular lymphocyte leukemia. Some clones in this sample may be carry-over from other donors' samples.

This chain's CDR3 is CASSLGAPGELFF. In nucleotides, the CDR3 is TGTGCCAGCAGCTTGGGGGCACCCGGGGAGCTGTTTTTT. This chain links TRBV5-6 with TRBJ2-2; no reliable D call. This CDR3 region has 13 residues. CDR1 SGHDT and CDR2 YYEEEE come from the germline V gene. With 0 bases removed from V and 6 bases from J, the gap between germline ends came to 6 bases. The variable domain in full, completed from reference TRBV5-6 and TRBJ2-2, reads DAGVTQSPTHLIKTRGQQVTLRCSPKSGHDTVSWYQQALGQGPQFIFQYYEEEERQRGNFPDRFSGHQFPNYSSELNVNALLLGDSALYLCASSLGAPGELFFGEGSRLTVL.

This chain joins TRBV5-3 and TRBJ2-3, with D unclear. TRBV5-3 is an ORF for which the function is uncertain. The CDR3 is made up of 15 amino acids. V lost 0 bases and J lost 0, with 8 bases in between. The CDR3 spells CARSLGSTSTDTQYF. CDR3 bases: TGTGCCAGAAGCTTGGGCAGCACTAGCACAGATACGCAGTATTTT.

The V and J genes are TRBV18 and TRBJ2-7, with 8 bases lining up with TRBD1. The CDR3 loop spans 14 amino acids. J gave up 5 bases and V 3 bases, and 6 bases lay outside the gene matches. Germline V gives CDR1 KGHSH, CDR2 LQKENI. The CDR3 region is CASSPRTGSDEQYF. The CDR3 DNA reads as TGTGCCAGCTCACCGAGGACAGGGTCGGACGAGCAGTACTTC.

This rearrangement joins TRBV4-3 to TRBJ2-1; 8 nucleotides match TRBD2. The ends lost 3 bases at V and 9 bases at J; junction bases unmatched: 7. The germline V gene encodes CDR1 LGHNA and CDR2 YSLEER. The CDR3 runs to 14 residues. The CDR3 is CASSHGGGRTEQFF. CDR3 nucleotide sequence: TGCGCCAGCAGCCACGGTGGCGGGAGGACTGAGCAGTTCTTC.

This sequence joins TRBV5-1 and TRBJ2-3; 7 bases agree with TRBD1. The germline V gene has CDR1 SGHRS and CDR2 YFSETQ. The CDR3 is 16 amino acids. With 7 bases clipped from V and 1 base from J, the junction kept 12 bases outside the gene matches. CDR3 in DNA: TGCGCCAGCTTAAGGTTGCCAGGGGGAGGCACAGATACGCAGTATTTT. Translated, it gives CASLRLPGGGTDTQYF.

This clone has just one count. The chain couples TRBV5-1 to TRBJ2-2; D gene unclear. This CDR3 comprises 13 residues. Germline values: CDR1 SGHRS, CDR2 YFSETQ. V was cut by 4 bases and J by 4 bases, with 8 bases left in between. The CDR3 here is CASSMDLTGELFF. The CDR3 bases are TGCGCCAGCAGCATGGACCTCACCGGGGAGCTGTTTTTT.

The chain employs TRBV6-5 and TRBJ2-1, with a tentative D call TRBD2 (7 bases). V was shortened by 8 bases and J by 8 bases, with 16 bases between the two germline ends. In germline, CDR1 is MNHEY, CDR2 SVGAGI. The CDR3 totals 13 residues. The CDR3 protein is CASWGGQGDEQFF. CDR3 DNA sequence: TGTGCCAGCTGGGGGGGGCAAGGCGATGAGCAGTTCTTC.

V and J are TRBV2 and TRBJ2-4; 11 positions match TRBD1. Trimming cost V 4 bases and J 2 bases; bases outside gene matches: 4. From germline, CDR1 is SNHLY and CDR2 FYNNEI. This CDR3 has 16 amino acids. The CDR3 region has the DNA TGTGCCAGCAGTGGTGGACAGGGGGCAACCAAAAACATTCAGTACTTC. Its translation is CASSGGQGATKNIQYF.

The chain has TRBV28 and TRBJ2-5, with 7 bases aligning to TRBD1. Germline CDR1 and CDR2: MDHEN and SYDVKM. CDR3 length equals 13 residues. After removal of 10 bases from V and 5 bases from J, the junction contained 10 bases not matched to a gene. DNA of the CDR3: TGTGCCACTAGGCAACAGGGGTGGGAGACCCAGTACTTC. It codes for CATRQQGWETQYF.

V and J are TRBV5-4 and TRBJ1-3; 11 bases are a match to TRBD1. V lost 1 base and J lost 9; bases outside the gene matches: 9. There are 16 residues in the CDR3. Per the germline V gene, CDR1 is SGHNT and CDR2 is YYREEE (reference sequence). In nucleotides, the CDR3 is TGTGCCAGCAGCTTGTTCGGGACAGGGGGGAAAGGCACCATATATTTT. Encoded protein: CASSLFGTGGKGTIYF.

The CDR3 is CASKDRLDTQYF. CDR3 DNA: TGTGCCAGCAAGGACAGATTAGATACGCAGTATTTT. The chain links TRBV25-1 to TRBJ2-3; TRBD1 might be the D (6 bases). The V gene lost 7 bases and the J gene lost 5 bases, with 10 bases spanning the gap. Germline CDR1 is MGHDK and CDR2 is SYGVNS. The CDR3 is 12 residues long.